Listed here are 22 T cell receptor beta chains from one sample, sequenced in a study of blood T cell repertoires in COVID-19. Here immunoSEQ multiplex PCR was the method, and the copy in TCRdb shows in-frame clones only, minus some. The table lists about 240,000 clones, roughly 86% of them singletons, with about 3.3% in the top ten. Sequencing was performed on PBMCs or T cells enriched from blood (not recorded which). Receptors originate from a woman in her thirties or forties with acute COVID-19.

This chain links TRBV28 with TRBJ2-6; D unclear. CDR1 and CDR2 from the germline V gene are MDHEN and SYDVKM. The CDR3 consists of 15 residues. V was pared by 6 bases and J by 0 bases, with 9 bases between. The DNA for the CDR3 is TGTGCCAGCAGCCCTGACACCTCTGGGGCCAACGTCCTGACTTTC. This translates into CASSPDTSGANVLTF. The full variable domain, completed using reference TRBV28 and TRBJ2-6, is DVKVTQSSRYLVKRTGEKVFLECVQDMDHENMFWYRQDPGLGLRLIYFSYDVKMKEKGDIPEGYSVSREKKERFSLILESASTNQTSMYLCASSPDTSGANVLTFGAGSRLTVL.

The chain links TRBV19 to TRBJ2-5; TRBD2 matches at 15 bases. V was pared by 1 base and J by 4 bases, with 7 bases of the junction left unmatched. The CDR3 totals 18 residues. The germline CDR1 and CDR2 sequences are LNHDA and SQIVND (reference sequence). The CDR3 loop is CASSIGGLAGGNRETQYF. CDR3 coding DNA: TGTGCCAGTAGTATAGGAGGACTAGCGGGAGGGAACCGAGAGACCCAGTACTTC.

The chain combines TRBV2 with TRBJ2-3, with TRBD2 identical over 10 bases. Germline assignment: CDR1 SNHLY and CDR2 FYNNEI. Trimming took 3 bases from V and 4 from J; bases not matched to a gene: 7. The CDR3 spans 16 residues. The CDR3 DNA reads as TGTGCCAGCAGTGATTTGCCTAGCGGGAGAGCAGATACGCAGTATTTT. Its translation: CASSDLPSGRADTQYF.

The J gene is TRBJ1-1, the V gene TRBV7-6; 9 bases map to TRBD1. The CDR3 runs 18 residues. The trim removed 5 bases at V and 2 bases at J, leaving 15 bases unmatched. From germline, CDR1 is SGHVS and CDR2 FNYEAQ. CDR3 DNA: TGTGCCAGCAGCCCCGGCCCCGACAGGGGGGACTATAACACTGAAGCTTTCTTT. It is translated as CASSPGPDRGDYNTEAFF.

This chain uses TRBV4-1 with TRBJ1-1; TRBD1 aligns across 9 bases. Germline trimming cut 2 bases from V and 5 bases from J; bases unmatched to any gene: 9. CDR1 and CDR2 (germline): MGHRA, YSYEKL. The CDR3 sequence is 16 residues long. The CDR3 DNA reads TGCGCCAGCAGCCAACGTCAACAGGGGGCTGGAACTGAAGCTTTCTTT. Residues: CASSQRQQGAGTEAFF.

This clone was picked up one time. CDR3 loop: CASSMTSGRAPTGELFF. In DNA form, the CDR3 reads TGTGCCAGTAGCATGACTAGCGGGAGGGCGCCCACCGGGGAGCTGTTTTTT. The V gene is TRBV19, the J gene TRBJ2-2, with 14 bases identical to TRBD2. The CDR3 is 17 residues long. V shed 6 bases and J 4 bases; nucleotides not matched to a gene: 7. The germline V gene has CDR1 LNHDA and CDR2 SQIVND (reference sequence).

There are a few counts of this clone. This chain connects TRBV6-5 to TRBJ2-3; 7 nucleotides agree with TRBD2. The CDR3 runs 15 residues. Germline V CDR1 and CDR2: MNHEY, SVGAGI. J gave up 5 bases and V 6 bases, and 11 bases lay outside the gene matches. The CDR3 spells CASSAIAGAGDTQYF. In DNA, the CDR3 is TGTGCCAGCAGCGCTATCGCGGGAGCGGGAGATACGCAGTATTTT.

The chain uses TRBV19 and TRBJ1-3, with a possible D match to TRBD1 (6 bases). Trimming cost V 8 bases and J 3 bases, with 14 bases left between them. Germline V gene sequence: CDR1 LNHDA, CDR2 SQIVND (reference sequence). The CDR3 contains 14 residues. In DNA, the CDR3 is TGTGCCAGTGGTTCCGACAGGAGTGGAAACACCATATATTTT. This encodes CASGSDRSGNTIYF.

This clone was detected once. The genes are TRBV11-3 and TRBJ2-7, with no clear D. V was shortened by 2 bases and J by 1 base, with 9 bases between the two germline ends. This CDR3 is built from 14 residues. Germline V gene sequence: CDR1 SGHNT, CDR2 YENEEA. The CDR3 coding sequence is TGTGCCAGCAGCTTAACTTGGCGGTCCTACGAGCAGTACTTC. This translates into CASSLTWRSYEQYF.

This chain connects TRBV5-1 to TRBJ2-7, with 10 bases fitting TRBD2. The CDR3 has 16 amino acids. V was pared by 2 bases and J by 2 bases, with 7 bases of the junction left unmatched. Looked up from germline, CDR1 is SGHRS and CDR2 is YFSETQ. CDR3 nucleotides: TGCGCCAGCAGCTTAGAAGGGACTAGCGCAACCTACGAGCAGTACTTC. This gives the protein CASSLEGTSATYEQYF. The full variable domain, its missing parts supplied by reference TRBV5-1 and TRBJ2-7, is KAGVTQTPRYLIKTRGQQVTLSCSPISGHRSVSWYQQTPGQGLQFLFEYFSETQRNKGNFPGRFSGRQFSNSRSEMNVSTLELGDSALYLCASSLEGTSATYEQYFGPGTRLTVT.

This clone was detected once. The chain carries TRBV28 and TRBJ1-1; 8 bases are shared with TRBD1. After removal of 7 bases from V and 0 bases from J, the junction contained 4 bases not matched to a gene. The length of the CDR3 is 14 residues. Germline CDR1 MDHEN, CDR2 SYDVKM. This CDR3 is CASTTGGLNTEAFF. For the CDR3, the DNA is TGTGCCAGCACTACAGGGGGGTTGAACACTGAAGCTTTCTTT.

This clone was seen only a few times. V is TRBV7-9 and J is TRBJ1-1; no clear D gene. Germline V lookup: CDR1 SEHNR, CDR2 FQNEAQ (reference sequence). The CDR3 spans 14 residues. V was shortened by 2 bases and J by 0 bases, with 7 bases between the two germline ends. CDR3: CASSLILMNTEAFF. CDR3 nucleotide sequence: TGTGCCAGCAGCTTAATACTCATGAACACTGAAGCTTTCTTT.

There are a few counts of this clone. This chain links TRBV6-1 with TRBJ2-3, with TRBD2 matching over 9 bases. Germline assignment: CDR1 MNHNS and CDR2 SASEGT. V lost 0 bases to trimming and J lost 4 bases; unmatched junction nucleotides: 2. CDR3 size: 15 residues. CDR3 DNA: TGTGCCAGCAGTGAAGCTAGCGGGAGCCCAGATACGCAGTATTTT. Amino acids: CASSEASGSPDTQYF.

The chain combines TRBV27 with TRBJ2-3; 12 nucleotides agree with TRBD2. Germline trimming cut 3 bases from V and 1 base from J; bases unmatched to any gene: 8. CDR1 and CDR2 (germline): MNHEY, SMNVEV (reference sequence). CDR3 length: 18 amino acids. CDR3 protein: CASSLWLAGGGGTDTQYF. The DNA of the CDR3 is TGTGCCAGCAGTTTGTGGCTAGCGGGAGGGGGGGGCACAGATACGCAGTATTTT.

The chain is built from TRBV9 and TRBJ2-2; the D gene is possibly TRBD1 (5 bases). The length of the CDR3 is 14 residues. Germline values: CDR1 SGDLS, CDR2 YYNGEE. V lost 4 bases to trimming and J lost 7 bases, with 14 bases between them. The CDR3 reads CASSRDSTRGELFF. CDR3 DNA sequence: TGTGCCAGCAGCCGAGACAGTACGCGCGGGGAGCTGTTTTTT.

The chain carries TRBV9 and TRBJ2-7, with 9 bases aligning to TRBD1. Germline loops: CDR1 SGDLS, CDR2 YYNGEE. This CDR3 is built from 15 residues. V dropped 3 bases and J dropped 2; count of bases not matched to a gene: 6. This CDR3 reads CASSGGQGNPYEQYF. In DNA, the CDR3 is TGTGCCAGCAGCGGAGGACAGGGGAATCCCTACGAGCAGTACTTC.

This chain connects TRBV27 to TRBJ2-2; D might be TRBD1 (5 bases). Trimming cost V 3 bases and J 5 bases, with 13 bases left between them. Per the germline V gene, CDR1 is MNHEY and CDR2 is SMNVEV (reference sequence). The CDR3 has 15 residues. In nucleotides, the CDR3 is TGTGCCAGCAGTTTTCGGGCAGGGATTACCGGGGAGCTGTTTTTT. It yields the protein CASSFRAGITGELFF.

J is TRBJ1-1 and V is TRBV7-9; D gene unclear. The germline CDR1 and CDR2 sequences are SEHNR and FQNEAQ (reference sequence). There are 14 residues in the CDR3. Between the trimmed V and J ends, which lost 5 bases and 1 base, there was a span of 11 bases. This chain's CDR3 is CASSPGRENTEAFF. The CDR3 DNA is TGTGCCAGCAGCCCTGGACGGGAGAACACTGAAGCTTTCTTT.

This clone showed up just once. The chain is built from TRBV7-2 and TRBJ2-2; D not certain. The length of the CDR3 is 15 residues. CDR1 and CDR2 (germline): SGHTA, FQGNSA. Trimming removed 0 bases from V and 0 bases from J, with 5 bases in between. The CDR3 sequence is CASSLAAANTGELFF. CDR3 nucleotides: TGTGCCAGCAGCTTAGCGGCTGCGAACACCGGGGAGCTGTTTTTT. Variable domain in full (rest from reference TRBV7-2 and TRBJ2-2): GAGVSQSPSNKVTEKGKDVELRCDPISGHTALYWYRQSLGQGLEFLIYFQGNSAPDKSGLPSDRFSAERTGGSVSTLTIQRTQQEDSAVYLCASSLAAANTGELFFGEGSRLTVL.

This clone appeared once. The J gene is TRBJ1-2, the V gene TRBV6-6, with TRBD1 as a possible D gene (5 bases). Trimming removed 2 bases from V and 4 bases from J, with 5 bases in between. The length of the CDR3 is 12 residues. Per germline, CDR1 MNHNY and CDR2 SVGAGI (reference sequence). Here the CDR3 DNA reads TGTGCCAGCAGTTACGACAGCTATGGCTACACCTTC. Translating gives CASSYDSYGYTF.

The chain combines TRBV3-1 (or the pseudogene TRBV3-2) with TRBJ2-7, with D possibly matching TRBD1 (6 bases). V dropped 5 bases and J dropped 5 bases, with 19 bases sitting between them. This CDR3 contains 15 residues. The germline V gene has CDR1 LGHDT and CDR2 YNNKEL (reference sequence). CDR3 region: CASSDNPGQSNEQYF. The CDR3, as DNA: TGTGCCAGCAGCGACAACCCGGGACAAAGCAACGAGCAGTACTTC.

CDR3 nucleotide sequence: TGCGCCAGCAGCCAAGGGTCCCTGGGGGCGTACGCAGATACGCAGTATTTT. Translating gives CASSQGSLGAYADTQYF. The chain joins TRBV4-1 to TRBJ2-3; TRBD1 might be the D (6 bases). CDR3 length: 17 residues. Trimming pared 1 base from V and 4 bases from J, leaving 18 bases between. Germline CDR1 is MGHRA and CDR2 is YSYEKL.